The clone carrying this TCR beta chain was detected a few times. What it binds is not known. V was clipped by 0 bases and J by 0 bases; unmatched bases: 2. The CDR3 sequence is 17 residues long. In germline, CDR1 is LGHNA, CDR2 YNFKEQ. The entry originates in a study of blood T cells in healthy people across ages. Notes on the study in general: Higher diversity, along with more naive CD4+ cells, distinguished long-lived donors from aged donors.

Next came a second PCR, run for about 7 to 12 cycles, which used a sample-barcoded 5' primer along with a J-beta primer mix. Sequencing recovered at least 2.5 million CDR3-containing paired-end reads from each sample. TCRdb independently ran MiXCR on the 5' RACE reads; one entry per CDR3 protein. This sample yields around 800,000 distinct CDR3 sequences, of which roughly 25% are seen a single time; approximately 2.9% belongs to the top ten. The data also belong to a second study, concerning T cells of mothers and their children. According to that study: Samples were obtained from a few healthy Caucasian mothers and their six children. Mothers gave over 10 million TCR beta CDR3 reads each, and children several million each.

Input material: blood. The origin of this receptor is a boy younger than 18 in good health. V gene TRBV4-2 combines with J gene TRBJ1-6, with 7 bases matching TRBD1. The CDR3 nucleotides read TGTGCCAGCAGCCAAGAACGACAGGGCTCCTATAATTCACCCCTCCACTTT. The encoded protein is CASSQERQGSYNSPLHF.